The 15 T cell receptor beta chains listed next were all sequenced from one sample in a study of shared clonotypes between healthy human individuals. Profiling relied on immunoSEQ multiplex PCR, and the TCRdb table lists in-frame clones only, not all of them. The table records about 490,000 clones, 76% of them present only once. Sequences were obtained from PBMCs. These receptors were obtained from a woman in her 40s in good health. Some clones in this sample may be carry-over from other donors' samples.

This clone was seen once. The chain joins TRBV30 to TRBJ2-3; 8 nucleotides match TRBD2. The CDR3 consists of 18 residues. In germline, CDR1 is GTSNPN, CDR2 SVGIG (reference sequence). After removal of 3 bases from V and 5 bases from J, the junction contained 19 bases not matched to a gene. The CDR3 region is CAWSRNRLAQGGVDTQYF. The CDR3 region has the DNA TGTGCCTGGAGCCGCAACCGACTAGCGCAAGGGGGGGTAGATACGCAGTATTTT.

Comment on this clone: Other DNA variants within this sample encode the same CDR3. The chain has TRBV6-5 and TRBJ2-7, with 10 positions matching TRBD1. From germline, CDR1 is MNHEY and CDR2 SVGAGI. J was trimmed by 1 base and V by 5 bases; bases with no gene match: 2. The CDR3 consists of 14 residues. CDR3 DNA: TGTGCCAGCAGTACGGACAGGGGGTCCTACGAGCAGTACTTC. Its translation is CASSTDRGSYEQYF.

The CDR3: CASSHVTSGSYEQYF. Written as DNA, the CDR3 is TGCGCCAGCAGCCACGTGACTAGCGGCTCCTACGAGCAGTACTTC. V gene TRBV4-3 combines with J gene TRBJ2-7; 9 bases are a match to TRBD2. This CDR3 contains 15 residues. Looked up from germline, CDR1 is LGHNA and CDR2 is YSLEER. The V and J ends lost 3 bases and 0 bases, in that order; junction bases with no gene match: 3.

The chain is built from TRBV5-4 and TRBJ2-6; 9 bases map to TRBD1. The V gene's germline CDR1 is SGHNT and CDR2 YYREEE (reference sequence). This CDR3 is built from 15 residues. The V segment lost 5 bases and the J segment 2 bases; nucleotides outside the gene matches: 2. This CDR3 is CASRTGGAGANVLTF. CDR3 coding DNA: TGTGCCAGCAGGACAGGGGGGGCTGGGGCCAACGTCCTGACTTTC.

As concerns this clone: A read error is likely, as this CDR3 ends without the conserved phenylalanine or tryptophan. CDR3 residues: CAWTQKEGRNTEAFS. The CDR3 bases are TGTGCCTGGACCCAGAAGGAGGGCAGGAACACTGAAGCTTTCTCT. The genes are TRBV30 and TRBJ1-1, with unresolved D. The CDR3 is 15 residues long. With 4 bases removed from V and 1 base from J, the gap between germline ends came to 16 bases. The V gene's germline CDR1 is GTSNPN and CDR2 SVGIG (reference sequence).

This chain joins TRBV6-1 and TRBJ2-5, with D unclear. The J call may be mistaken, given a closer DNA end match to TRBJ2-7. Germline V gene lookup returns CDR1 MNHNS and CDR2 SASEGT. This CDR3 region has 12 residues. CDR3 sequence reads: CASRTPAYEQYF. DNA for the CDR3: TGTGCCAGCAGAACCCCTGCTTACGAGCAGTACTTC.

The V and J genes are TRBV5-1 and TRBJ2-5; TRBD2 might be the D (6 bases). This CDR3 is built from 16 residues. The germline V and J ends were trimmed by 0 bases and 6 bases, with 18 bases remaining between them. Per germline, CDR1 SGHRS and CDR2 YFSETQ. CDR3 coding DNA: TGCGCCAGCAGCTTGGCGCTGGGAGGTCCCCGCCAGACCCAGTACTTC. As protein: CASSLALGGPRQTQYF.

The chain uses TRBV7-8 and TRBJ2-2; TRBD2 aligns across 10 bases. V trimming: 1 base; J trimming: 4 bases; junction bases outside the gene matches: 9. The CDR3 runs to 18 residues. The germline V gene has CDR1 SGHVS and CDR2 FQNEAQ. Here the CDR3 DNA reads TGTGCCAGCAGCTTAGTGCCTAGCGGGGGAGTAGGCACCGGGGAGCTGTTTTTT. It translates to CASSLVPSGGVGTGELFF.

The CDR3 region has the DNA TGTGCCAGCAGCGTAGCGGGAGGCACGTGGGGCACAGATACGCAGTATTTT. Translated, it gives CASSVAGGTWGTDTQYF. The V and J genes are TRBV9 and TRBJ2-3; TRBD2 aligns across 7 bases. The CDR3 contains 17 residues. V trimming: 0 bases; J trimming: 1 base; junction bases outside the gene matches: 8. Germline V gene lookup returns CDR1 SGDLS and CDR2 YYNGEE.

This clone was picked up a small number of times. This chain joins TRBV29-1 and TRBJ1-1; tentatively, D is TRBD1 (6 bases). Germline V gene lookup returns CDR1 SQVTM and CDR2 ANQGSEA. The CDR3 runs to 13 residues. V was cut by 5 bases and J by 3 bases, with 13 bases left in between. The CDR3, as DNA: TGCAGCGTTCGACAGGATGCGTACACTGAAGCTTTCTTT. Its translation: CSVRQDAYTEAFF.

V is TRBV30 and J is TRBJ1-1, with D tentatively TRBD1 (5 bases). Per the germline V gene, CDR1 is GTSNPN and CDR2 is SVGIG (reference sequence). V was trimmed by 2 bases and J by 0 bases, leaving 13 bases between them. The CDR3 totals 15 residues. DNA of the CDR3: TGTGCCTGGAGTTGGGGGGGGAACCTGAACACTGAAGCTTTCTTT. The encoded protein is CAWSWGGNLNTEAFF.

This rearrangement joins TRBV9 to TRBJ2-3; 8 bases are shared with TRBD2. Germline CDR1 SGDLS, CDR2 YYNGEE. The ends lost 3 bases at V and 3 bases at J; junction bases unmatched: 6. The CDR3 is 15 amino acids. The CDR3 loop reads CASSAISGRTDTQYF. The CDR3 region has the DNA TGTGCCAGCAGCGCAATAAGCGGGAGAACAGATACGCAGTATTTT.

A note on this clone: A single base is all that separates this from a far larger clone, so a read error is likely. Other DNA sequences in this sample translate to the same CDR3. The chain combines TRBV10-3 with TRBJ2-3, with 12 bases lining up with TRBD2. The germline V gene has CDR1 ENHRY and CDR2 SYGVKD. The CDR3 runs to 14 residues. The CDR3: CAIGTSGSTDTQYF. As DNA, the CDR3 is TGCGCCATCGGGACTAGCGGGAGCACAGATACGCAGTATTTT.

This chain joins TRBV11-2 and TRBJ1-3; the D gene is possibly TRBD1 (5 bases). CDR3 length: 18 residues. Trimming pared 6 bases from V and 0 bases from J, leaving 21 bases between. The germline CDR1 and CDR2 sequences are SGHAT and FQNNGV. CDR3 nucleotides: TGTGCCAGCAGTTCAAGGACACAACAGGAAAACTCTGGAAACACCATATATTTT. Protein sequence: CASSSRTQQENSGNTIYF.

V usage is TRBV11-2 and J usage is TRBJ1-2; D call uncertain. Germline values: CDR1 SGHAT, CDR2 FQNNGV. The CDR3 consists of 14 residues. Trimming took off 1 base at V and 3 bases at J, with 9 bases between the two ends. CDR3: CASSLVPGYYGYTF. The CDR3 bases are TGTGCCAGCAGCTTAGTTCCAGGTTACTATGGCTACACCTTC.